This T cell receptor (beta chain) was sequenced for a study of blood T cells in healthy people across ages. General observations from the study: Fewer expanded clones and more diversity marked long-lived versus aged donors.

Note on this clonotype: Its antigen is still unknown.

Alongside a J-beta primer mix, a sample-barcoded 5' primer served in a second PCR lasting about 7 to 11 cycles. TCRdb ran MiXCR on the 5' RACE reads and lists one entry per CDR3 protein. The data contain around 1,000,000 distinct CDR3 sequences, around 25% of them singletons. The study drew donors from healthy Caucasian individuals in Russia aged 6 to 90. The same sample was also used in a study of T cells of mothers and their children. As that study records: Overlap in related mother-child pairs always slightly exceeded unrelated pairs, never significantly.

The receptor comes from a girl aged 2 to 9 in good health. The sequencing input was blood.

The CDR3: CSVSGTRGSYEQYF. CDR3 nucleotides: TGCAGCGTCTCCGGGACGCGGGGCTCCTACGAGCAGTACTTC. The V call is TRBV29-1, the J call TRBJ2-1; perhaps TRBD2 as D (6 bases). The J call may be incorrect, as the DNA end agrees better with TRBJ2-7. This CDR3 region has 14 residues. Germline V gene lookup returns CDR1 SQVTM and CDR2 ANQGSEA.